The rows below give T cell receptor beta chains drawn from one sample of a study of blood T cell repertoires in COVID-19. This table comes from immunoSEQ multiplex PCR, and its TCRdb copy is limited to in-frame clones, with some not included. The profile shows some 300,000 clones, around nine tenths of them singletons. Sequencing used PBMCs or T cells enriched from blood (not recorded which). These receptors came from a woman aged 50 to 60 who had been exposed to COVID-19. CDR3s include the opening cysteine and the closing phenylalanine or tryptophan. D genes are given only for firm matches. Size values are once, few and many counts, or a class for expanded clones, and some rows have none.

j_call clone_size d_call v_call cdr3_nt cdr3_aa
TRBJ1-5 NA TRBD1 TRBV19 TGTGCCAGTAGTCGGGCCCCGGACAGGGTAAGCAATCAGCCCCAGCATTTT CASSRAPDRVSNQPQHF
TRBJ2-2 NA NA TRBV27 TGTGCCAGCAGTTTATCCGACACCGGGGAGCTGTTTTTT CASSLSDTGELFF
TRBJ1-4 NA NA TRBV2 TGTGCCAGCACCGGGGGTCTCCCGGGGGGTGAAAAACTGTTTTTT CASTGGLPGGEKLFF
TRBJ2-7 NA TRBD2 TRBV2 TGTGCCAGCATTTCAGCGGGGGAAAGCTCCTACGAGCAGTACTTC CASISAGESSYEQYF
TRBJ2-2 NA NA TRBV3-1/TRBV3-2 TGTGCCAGCAGTCCGTCGACCTATACGACTTCCGGGGAGCTGTTTTTT CASSPSTYTTSGELFF
TRBJ2-7 NA NA TRBV28 TGTGCCAGCAGAACACAGGGTTCCGAGCAGTACTTC CASRTQGSEQYF
TRBJ2-6 once NA TRBV19 TGTGCCAGTAGTTCGGGCTCTGGGGCCAACGTCCTGACTTTC CASSSGSGANVLTF
TRBJ1-6 NA NA TRBV19 TGTGCCAGTAGTGGACAGTATAATTCACCCCTCCACTTT CASSGQYNSPLHF
TRBJ1-2 NA NA TRBV10-3 TGTGCCATCACTCGAGACACAGGGAACTATGGCTACACCTTC CAITRDTGNYGYTF
TRBJ2-7 NA TRBD1 TRBV7-9 TGTGCCAGCACAGACACCGACAGGGGACCCTACGAGCAGTACTTC CASTDTDRGPYEQYF
TRBJ2-2 NA TRBD1 TRBV25-1 TGTGCCAGCAGTGGACAGGGTCGAACCGGGGAGCTGTTTTTT CASSGQGRTGELFF
TRBJ2-7 NA NA TRBV7-2 TGTGCCAGCAGCTTAGGCTCGTCCAGGGGTCTCACCTACGAGCAGTACTTC CASSLGSSRGLTYEQYF
TRBJ1-4 NA NA TRBV6-2/TRBV6-3 TGTGCCAGCAGTCCCTCCGGGACAAATGGTGAAAAACTGTTTTTT CASSPSGTNGEKLFF
TRBJ2-7 NA TRBD1 TRBV5-1 TGCGCCAGCAGCCCCGGACAGGGCGGCGAGCAGTACTTC CASSPGQGGEQYF
TRBJ1-4 NA NA TRBV29-1 TGCAGCGTTAGGGAGTACGCGGAAAAACTGTTTTTT CSVREYAEKLFF
TRBJ2-7 NA NA TRBV28 TGTGCCAGCAGAAACCTGCGAGAATTAGAGCAGTACTTC CASRNLRELEQYF
TRBJ1-3 NA TRBD1 TRBV3-1/TRBV3-2 TGTGCCAGCAGAGCCCCCGGGACAGGGGGTGGAAACACCATATATTTT CASRAPGTGGGNTIYF
TRBJ1-2 NA TRBD1 TRBV10-1 TGCGCCAGCAGCTTACAACGCTCGGACAGGGTCTCCTATGGCTACACCTTC CASSLQRSDRVSYGYTF
TRBJ2-6 NA NA TRBV10-3 TGTGCCATCAGTGAAAGGGACATGGCTTTGGCCAACGTCCTGACTTTC CAISERDMALANVLTF
TRBJ2-2 NA NA TRBV19 TGTGCCAGTAGTACCGGGGTCACCGGGGAGCTGTTTTTT CASSTGVTGELFF
TRBJ1-6 NA NA TRBV2 TGTGCCAGCAGTGATTCAGGGTATTCACCCCTCCACTTT CASSDSGYSPLHF
TRBJ1-6 NA TRBD1 TRBV28 TGTGCCAGCAGTTTAAGCCGGGACAGGGGGCAAGGGAATTCACCCCTCCACTTT CASSLSRDRGQGNSPLHF
TRBJ1-3 few TRBD1 TRBV28 TGTGCCAGCAGCGGGATTGGGCAGGGGGAAAGAAACACCATATATTTT CASSGIGQGERNTIYF
TRBJ2-2 NA TRBD1 TRBV3-1/TRBV3-2 TGTGCCAGCAGCCCTCGGACAGGGCCCACCGGGGAGCTGTTTTTT CASSPRTGPTGELFF
TRBJ1-4 NA NA TRBV19 TGTGCCAGTAGTATTAAACGACAGAGTAATGAAAAACTGTTTTTT CASSIKRQSNEKLFF
TRBJ1-6 few NA TRBV5-1 TGCGCCAGCAGCTTGGAACCTAATAATTCACCCCTCCACTTT CASSLEPNNSPLHF
TRBJ1-4 NA NA TRBV4-1 TGCGCCAGCAGCGGTCGGGGTGAAAAACTGTTTTTT CASSGRGEKLFF
TRBJ1-2 NA NA TRBV7-2 TGTGCCAGCTCCCCTGCGACGGGGAGCTTCTATGGCTACACCTTC CASSPATGSFYGYTF
TRBJ2-7 NA TRBD1 TRBV3-1/TRBV3-2 TGTGCCAGCAGCGGGGACAGGAGCCAATCTCAGTACTTC CASSGDRSQSQYF
TRBJ1-1 NA NA TRBV19 TGTGCCAGTAGTATCTTTGACACTGAAGCTTTCTTT CASSIFDTEAFF
TRBJ1-4 NA NA TRBV28 TGTGCCAGCATCTCCCCCTACGACAGAGACGGGGAAAAACTGTTTTTT CASISPYDRDGEKLFF
TRBJ2-7 NA NA TRBV6-1 TGTGCCAGCAGTGAAAGACAGCCTTACGAGCAGTACTTC CASSERQPYEQYF
TRBJ2-5 NA TRBD1 TRBV7-6 TGTGCCAGCAGCCGGACAGGGCCAGGAGTGGAGACCCAGTACTTC CASSRTGPGVETQYF
TRBJ1-4 NA NA TRBV5-1 TGCGCCAGCAGCTTGGGTGCTCAGCGGGAAAAACTGTTTTTT CASSLGAQREKLFF
TRBJ2-7 NA NA TRBV3-1/TRBV3-2 TGTGCCAGCAGCCAAGCTCCCCAGGGTCCATACGAGCAGTACTTC CASSQAPQGPYEQYF
TRBJ1-4 once TRBD1 TRBV5-1 TGCGCCAGCAGCTTGGGGACAGGGGGTTCAACTAATGAAAAACTGTTTTTT CASSLGTGGSTNEKLFF
TRBJ1-6 NA TRBD1 TRBV18 TGTGCCAGCTCACCTTATGGACAGGGGGACTCCTATAATTCACCCCTCCACTTT CASSPYGQGDSYNSPLHF
TRBJ1-5 NA NA TRBV28 TGTGCCAGCAGTTTACCGCGGACACTTAGCAATCAGCCCCAGCATTTT CASSLPRTLSNQPQHF
TRBJ2-2 NA TRBD1 TRBV19 TGTGCCAGTAGTAGGAGGACAGGGTCGAGGACCGGGGAGCTGTTTTTT CASSRRTGSRTGELFF
TRBJ1-1 NA NA TRBV29-1 TGCAGCGTTGACCAGGGGCACACTGAAGCTTTCTTT CSVDQGHTEAFF
TRBJ2-7 NA NA TRBV30 TGTGCCTGGAGGGACACCGGGACACGGAGCTCCTACGAGCAGTACTTC CAWRDTGTRSSYEQYF
TRBJ1-2 NA NA TRBV19 TGTGCCAGTAGTTTCGGGGACTATGGCTACACCTTC CASSFGDYGYTF
TRBJ1-6 once TRBD1 TRBV27 TGTGCCAGCAGCGGGACAGGGCCTAATTCACCCCTCCACTTT CASSGTGPNSPLHF
TRBJ2-7 NA NA TRBV14 TGTGCCAGCAGCCACGGGAGACGCTACTACGAGCAGTACTTC CASSHGRRYYEQYF
TRBJ2-2 NA TRBD2 TRBV6-1 TGTGCCAGCAGTGTCCTAGCGGGGGCCCCCGGAAACACCGGGGAGCTGTTTTTT CASSVLAGAPGNTGELFF
TRBJ2-7 NA NA TRBV7-2 TGTGCCAGCAGCAACCCTGGCCCTAGTACCTACGAGCAGTACTTC CASSNPGPSTYEQYF
TRBJ2-7 once NA TRBV15 TGTGCCACCAGCAGAGACTCAGAGGGTTTGCGGTACTTC CATSRDSEGLRYF
TRBJ1-5 few NA TRBV2 TGTGCCAGCAGTAGAGATCAGCCCCAGCATTTT CASSRDQPQHF
TRBJ2-7 NA NA TRBV18 TGTGCCAGCTCACCCATGGACGGGGGCTACGAGCAGTACTTC CASSPMDGGYEQYF
TRBJ1-1 few NA TRBV6-2/TRBV6-3 TGTGCCAGCAGTCAACTGACTGAAGCTTTCTTT CASSQLTEAFF
TRBJ2-5 NA TRBD2 TRBV7-9 TGTGCCTCTAGCGGCCAAGAGACCCAGTACTTC CASSGQETQYF
TRBJ1-6 NA NA TRBV19 TGTGCCAGTAGTTCCTTCGGGGATATGGGCCGTAATTCACCCCTCCACTTT CASSSFGDMGRNSPLHF
TRBJ1-6 NA NA TRBV30 TGTGCCTGGAGAGGTGGAGGTTATAATTCACCCCTCCACTTT CAWRGGGYNSPLHF
TRBJ2-1 NA NA TRBV18 TGTGCCAGCTCACCACCAACTTACAATGAGCAGTTCTTC CASSPPTYNEQFF
TRBJ2-3 NA TRBD2 TRBV5-8 TGTGCCAGCAGCTTGACTAGCGGGGGAGTGTCTAGCACAGATACGCAGTATTTT CASSLTSGGVSSTDTQYF
TRBJ1-6 NA TRBD1 TRBV2 TGTGCCAGCAGGGAGGCGGGGACAGATAATTCACCCCTCCACTTT CASREAGTDNSPLHF
TRBJ1-6 NA NA TRBV15 TGTGCCACCAGCAGAGATGCCCAACGGGGGGTCTCCTATAATTCACCCCTCCACTTT CATSRDAQRGVSYNSPLHF
TRBJ1-2 NA TRBD1 TRBV28 TGTGCCAGCAGTTTAAGGGGGCGCGTCTATGGCTACACCTTC CASSLRGRVYGYTF
TRBJ2-1 NA NA TRBV11-2 TGTGCCAGCAGCGTCCATCGCGAAGGGGGAAAATGGCAGTTCTTC CASSVHREGGKWQFF